The rows below give T cell receptor beta chains drawn from one sample of a study of Ad26.COV2.S vaccination and SARS-CoV-2 variants. Method: immunoSEQ multiplex PCR; TCRdb's copy keeps in-frame clones and lacks some. The sample contains 350,000 to 450,000 clones, over 80% of which appear only once. Sequenced material: peripheral blood, taken in a trial of Ad26.COV2.S vaccine versus placebo. The receptors stem from a person between 18 and 65 years old who received the Ad26.COV2.S COVID-19 vaccine or a placebo. The CDR3 runs from the conserved cysteine through the conserved F or W. Fields, in order: clone size, V gene, D gene, J gene, CDR3 DNA, CDR3 protein. D genes are given only for firm matches. Size tells how often a clone was seen (once, few, many) or the class of an expanded clone, and some rows leave it out.

>NA|TRBV11-2|TRBD1|TRBJ1-1
TGTGCCAGCAGCTCTCAGACAGGGTTGAACACTGAAGCTTTCTTT
CASSSQTGLNTEAFF
>NA|TRBV21-1|NA|TRBJ2-3
TGTGCCAGCAGCTTAGCGGGGGGGGTTCATACGCAGTATTTT
CASSLAGGVHTQYF
>NA|TRBV4-1|NA|TRBJ2-5
TGCGCCAGCAGCCAATTATATGGGGGGCGAGAGACCCAGTACTTC
CASSQLYGGRETQYF
>NA|TRBV20-1|NA|TRBJ1-5
TGCAGTGCGAGTAGGGGGGGAGGCCAGCCCCAGCATTTT
CSASRGGGQPQHF
>once|TRBV9|TRBD1|TRBJ2-5
TGTGCCAGCAGCGTTACCGGGACAGACCAAGAGACCCAGTACTTC
CASSVTGTDQETQYF
>NA|TRBV7-2|NA|TRBJ1-1
TGTGCCAGCAGCTTAGCACAGGGCGTGAACACTGAAGCTTTCTTT
CASSLAQGVNTEAFF
>NA|TRBV9|NA|TRBJ1-2
TGTGCCAGCAGCGAGGGGTGGGACACTAACTATGGCTACACCTTC
CASSEGWDTNYGYTF
>NA|TRBV7-2|NA|TRBJ2-7
TGTGCCAGCAGCCTGAGAGGCCCCTACGAGCAGTACTTC
CASSLRGPYEQYF
>NA|TRBV6-2/TRBV6-3|TRBD1|TRBJ2-7
TGTGCCAGCAGCCGGAGGACAGGGACCTGGGACTACGAGCAGTACTTC
CASSRRTGTWDYEQYF
>NA|TRBV13|TRBD2|TRBJ2-3
TGTGCCAGCAGCTTAGGGTTATGGGGGACTACCCTAAGGGATACGCAGTATTTT
CASSLGLWGTTLRDTQYF
>NA|TRBV18|TRBD1|TRBJ2-7
TGTGCCAGCTCACCAGACAGGGTCGAGCAGTACTTC
CASSPDRVEQYF
>NA|TRBV4-3|TRBD2|TRBJ2-4
TGCGCCAGCAGCCAAGATGGGGCGGGGGTAGCCAAAAACATTCAGTACTTC
CASSQDGAGVAKNIQYF
>NA|TRBV19|TRBD1|TRBJ1-1
TGTGCCAGTATTAGACAGGGGGCCTATCACACTGAAGCTTTCTTT
CASIRQGAYHTEAFF
>NA|TRBV7-2|NA|TRBJ2-5
TGTGCCAGCAGCTTAGGACGGGGGGCCGGATCAGAGACCCAGTACTTC
CASSLGRGAGSETQYF
>few|TRBV4-1|NA|TRBJ1-2
TGCGCCAGCAGCCAAGATGAGGGCATAGCCTATGGCTACACCTTC
CASSQDEGIAYGYTF
>NA|TRBV6-5|TRBD1|TRBJ1-2
TGTGCCAGCAAAAAGACAGGGATTAACTATGGCTACACCTTC
CASKKTGINYGYTF
>NA|TRBV11-2|TRBD1|TRBJ2-7
TGTGCCAGCAGGCAGATTCCGGGACAGGGAATTTACGAGCAGTACTTC
CASRQIPGQGIYEQYF
>NA|TRBV10-1|NA|TRBJ2-2
TGCGCCAGCAGTGAACAGAGGAACACCGGGGAGCTGTTTTTT
CASSEQRNTGELFF
>once|TRBV27|NA|TRBJ2-3
TGTGCCAGCAGTCCCCACACAGATACGCAGTATTTT
CASSPHTDTQYF